This T cell receptor beta chain was observed in a study of blood T cell repertoires in COVID-19. Study context: Acute and convalescent COVID-19 specimens originated in the United States, Italy and Spain. PBMCs, B-cell-depleted T cells, or T cells provided the cDNA or gDNA that made up the material.

TCRdb's copy holds only in-frame clones and misses some; the assay was immunoSEQ multiplex PCR. The table shows about 220,000 clones, with around 82% occurring only once. The CDR3 is made up of 15 amino acids. Trimming removed 0 bases at V and 0 bases at J, with 9 bases between. In germline, CDR1 is SGHTS, CDR2 YDEGEE. The clonotype originates from a woman in her thirties or forties with active or convalescent COVID-19. The rearrangement links TRBV5-8 to TRBJ1-2; D possibly corresponds to TRBD1 (6 bases). Source material: peripheral blood. As DNA, the CDR3 is TGTGCCAGCAGCTTGGTCACAGGGTCTAACTATGGCTACACCTTC. Protein sequence: CASSLVTGSNYGYTF.